This T cell receptor beta chain stems from a study of vaccination and CD4 T cells after COVID-19 (dated by TCRdb to 2021 to 2024). General notes on the study: SARS-CoV-2 positivity had been established in the convalescent patients by nasal swab PCR, and mild disease was recorded in several of these patients and severe disease in one. Control cultures used a CEFX viral epitope pool as positive control, an HIV-1 Nef peptide pool as negative control, or no peptide. The time from the second vaccine dose to post-vaccine blood sampling had a median of 72 days and ranged from roughly 13 to 241 days. Post-COVID blood samples were collected from convalescent patients a median of about 92 days after diagnosis, with a range of about 30 to 170 days. Each participant got two doses of either the Pfizer-BioNTech BNT162b2 vaccine (n=8) or the Moderna mRNA-1273 vaccine (n=2). The spike-specific CD4+ TCR repertoire was compared before and after mRNA vaccination in fewer than eleven COVID-19 convalescent patients and a handful of infection-naive healthy vaccine recipients. For stimulating the cultures, overlapping spike peptide pools were used, derived from SARS-CoV-2 as well as from the common cold coronaviruses HCoV-NL63, HCoV-OC43 and HCoV-229E. In the convalescent cohort there were six males and four females, among whom were two Hispanic individuals, seven Caucasians, two Asians and one multiracial person. The full study reports these points: Relatively few convalescent patients were included in the study, and early timepoints after natural infection were not analyzed. Among the post-vaccine SARS-CoV-2-reactive clones in convalescent patients, a median roughly 85% showed up only after vaccination, which suggests vaccine-specific priming. In convalescent patients, nearly all vaccine-specific clones (304 of 307) were found to be mono-reactive for SARS-CoV-2 spike rather than cross-reactive with common cold coronaviruses. The median count of SARS-CoV-2-reactive clonotypes went up from 20 to 25 after infection to about 41 after vaccination, although the change was not significant.

This specimen's treatment or condition label, interpreted: approximately 10-day PBMC culture with coronavirus spike peptide pools or control peptides (ViraFEST assay). The ViraFEST assay, used in the study, expanded antigen-specific T cells with peptide pools and then identified the expanded clonotypes through TCR sequencing. The convalescent patients' positive SARS-CoV-2 PCR tests fell between March and December 2020, which was before the Alpha, Beta and Delta variants emerged in the United States. Each well held millions of PBMCs cultured with 10 ug/ml peptide pools in IMDM containing around 5% human AB serum and around 9 IU/ml IL-2. Half of the culture medium was replaced with fresh IL-2-containing medium on days 3 and 7. After around 10 days of culture, CD4+ T cells were isolated by negative selection with the EasySep CD4+ T cell isolation kit. PBMCs were separated from whole blood using Ficoll-Paque Plus gradient centrifugation and then either used fresh or cryopreserved at -140C. Each culture condition was generally run in triplicate wells.

V is reduced by 2 bases and J by 6 bases, leaving a spacing of 14 bases between them. The cysteine opens and the phenylalanine closes a CDR3 of 16 amino acids. Only CDR3 DNA is held: 48 bases, read in frame from base 1. The germline V gene specifies MNHEY as CDR1 and SVGAGI as CDR2. This clonotype has more than one count but fewer than ten. No antigen is known for it. Qualities for individual bases were not recorded, and no much larger clone is one base off. Libraries came from PCR. At the Johns Hopkins FTIC core, DNA from the cultured CD4+ T cells underwent TCR sequencing with the Oncomine TCR Beta short-read assay. Genomic DNA was extracted from the cultured CD4+ T cells with the QIAamp micro DNA kit. Oncomine TCR Beta libraries from cultured CD4+ T cells were pooled with unique dual indexes and sequenced on an Illumina iSeq 100. The source study handled its data this way. Non-productive sequences were filtered out, and CDR3s that did not start with C, did not end with F or W, or were shorter than 7 amino acids were discarded. The MANAFEST web application was used to identify antigen-specific clonotypes by comparing peptide-stimulated wells against reference wells and other culture wells. To be called positive, a clone needed an FDR below 0.05, an odds ratio above 5, and a productive frequency above 0.1% in at least two of three replicate wells. Cross-reactive clonotypes were defined as significantly expanded in both SARS-CoV-2 spike wells and at least one common cold coronavirus spike condition. Levenshtein distances (stringdist) and unrooted phylogenetic trees (ape) in R version 3.6.1 were used to assess CDR3 homology. Starting from the raw public reads, TCRdb applied fastp trimming at Q25, assembled clones with MiXCR and retained in-frame beta chains. A single entry per CDR3 protein holds the most common genes and DNA from its merged rows. These V and J calls originate from TCRdb's pipeline instead of the authors' own analysis. This sample gives more than 10,000 distinct CDR3 sequences in total; 32% of them show up just once. The ten largest clones take up 15% to 18% of the sample.

The TCR comes from a human donor who had recovered from COVID-19. The receptor chain draws on TRBV6-5 and TRBJ1-6; the D gene is perhaps TRBD1, on 5 matching bases. Sequenced material: CD4+ T cells from blood, cultured in vitro, taken after SARS-CoV-2 vaccination. The CDR3 is CASSYAPRGGNSPLHF. In nucleotides, the sequence is TGTGCCAGCAGTTACGCCCCGAGGGGCGGTAATTCACCCCTCCACTTT.